This T cell receptor beta chain was sequenced for a study of blood T cell repertoires in COVID-19. Sequencing was performed with immunoSEQ multiplex PCR; in TCRdb, only in-frame clones are kept and a portion is missing. The table has some 150,000 clones, around 86% seen once; the top ten hold approximately 40%. This TCR was recovered from a middle-aged man who had recovered from COVID-19. The sample taken for sequencing was peripheral blood.

CDR3 residues: CASSLALGGALEQYF. CDR3 sequence (DNA): TGTGCCAGCAGCTTAGCCCTAGGGGGCGCCCTCGAGCAGTACTTC. J is TRBJ2-7 and V is TRBV7-2, with 7 bases that match TRBD1. The V segment lost 0 bases and the J segment 6 bases; nucleotides outside the gene matches: 8. The CDR3 totals 15 residues. Germline V lookup: CDR1 SGHTA, CDR2 FQGNSA.